A selection of T cell receptor beta chains follows, all from one sample in a study of cytomegalovirus exposure and HLA in healthy donors. The protocol was immunoSEQ multiplex PCR, while the TCRdb copy is restricted to in-frame clones and leaves out a portion. The sample contains 55,000 to 75,000 clones, 95% to 97% of which appear only once. Sequenced material: PBMCs. The source is a woman younger than 35 in good health and CMV-seronegative. The CDR3 runs from the conserved cysteine through the conserved F or W. The order of the fields is J gene, V gene, D gene, clone size, CDR3 DNA, CDR3 protein. D genes are given only for firm matches. Clone size is not always given. Where it is, it says once, few, many or a class for expanded clones.

TRBJ2-1,TRBV27,TRBD2,NA,TGTTCATCTAGCGGGAGCTACAATGAGCAGTTCTTC,CSSSGSYNEQFF
TRBJ1-5,TRBV18,NA,NA,TGTGCCAGCTCACCACGTTCCGGGAAGGGAAATCAGCCCCAGCATTTT,CASSPRSGKGNQPQHF
TRBJ1-1,TRBV18,TRBD1,NA,TGTGCCAGCTCACCACAAAAACAGGGGGCGCACACTGAAGCTTTCTTT,CASSPQKQGAHTEAFF
TRBJ2-1,TRBV6-1,TRBD2,NA,TGTGCCAGCAGTGAATCGGGACTAGAAGTTGCCGAGCAGTTCTTC,CASSESGLEVAEQFF
TRBJ2-5,TRBV9,TRBD2,NA,TGTGCCAGCAGCCCTCGGGCTAGCGGACAAGAGACCCAGTACTTC,CASSPRASGQETQYF
TRBJ2-1,TRBV9,NA,NA,TGTGCCAGCAGCACCAACCGGGGTGAGCAGTTCTTC,CASSTNRGEQFF
TRBJ1-2,TRBV9,TRBD1,NA,TGTGCCAGCAGCGCCGCCGGGACAGGGTTTGGCTACACCTTC,CASSAAGTGFGYTF
TRBJ2-7,TRBV19,NA,NA,TGTGCCAGTATGGGCCCCACATTGGAGCAGTACTTC,CASMGPTLEQYF
TRBJ2-1,TRBV7-2,NA,NA,TGTGCCAGCAGCACCTATTTTGAGCAGTTCTTC,CASSTYFEQFF
TRBJ2-1,TRBV9,TRBD2,NA,TGTGCCAGCAGCGTAGGGCTAGCGGACCACAATGAGCAGTTCTTC,CASSVGLADHNEQFF
TRBJ2-3,TRBV29-1,TRBD2,once,TGCAGCGTTGAGGGCGGGACTAGTCGTTTGGGTACGCAGTATTTT,CSVEGGTSRLGTQYF
TRBJ1-5,TRBV6-1,NA,once,TGTGCCAGCAGTGAAACCCCAGGGGTGGGCAATCAGCCCCAGCATTTT,CASSETPGVGNQPQHF
TRBJ2-7,TRBV11-2,NA,NA,TGTGCCAGCAGCTTATGGACATTCTACGAGCAGTACTTC,CASSLWTFYEQYF
TRBJ2-7,TRBV7-8,TRBD2,NA,TGTGCCAGCAGAACGGAGGGGAGGGCTTACGAGCAGTACTTC,CASRTEGRAYEQYF